The clone carrying this T cell receptor (beta chain) came up many times. Both iRepertoire HTBI primers and Arm-PCR of CDR3 regions were used to build the TCR beta libraries. MiXCR, applied by TCRdb to the multiplex PCR reads, yields one record per CDR3 protein. The sample contains approximately 470,000 distinct CDR3 sequences, about 17% of which appear only once. This entry belongs to a study of regulatory T cells in long-lasting Graves disease. Time point given: newly diagnosed GD, antithyroid drugs for less than 3 months. The TCR library was made from RNA that had been extracted from PBMCs in TRIzol. From germline, CDR1 is LGHDT and CDR2 YNNKEL (reference sequence). V was shortened by 7 bases and J by 6 bases, with 18 bases between the two germline ends. The CDR3 runs to 14 residues. Separately, the same data were catalogued under a study of T cells in Graves' hyperthyroidism and ophthalmopathy. That work adds: A set of HTBI primers served as the primers for a first-round RT-PCR of the TCR CDR3.

The sequencing here drew on peripheral blood mononuclear cells (PBMCs), taken at new diagnosis, from a patient treated with antithyroid drugs. This clonotype was obtained from a man aged 40-49 years with Graves disease. The J gene is TRBJ1-1, the V gene TRBV3-1, with D possibly being TRBD1 (6 bases). CDR3 region: CASISGGADSEAFF. In nucleotides, the CDR3 is TGTGCCAGCATATCGGGGGGGGCTGACTCTGAAGCTTTCTTT.